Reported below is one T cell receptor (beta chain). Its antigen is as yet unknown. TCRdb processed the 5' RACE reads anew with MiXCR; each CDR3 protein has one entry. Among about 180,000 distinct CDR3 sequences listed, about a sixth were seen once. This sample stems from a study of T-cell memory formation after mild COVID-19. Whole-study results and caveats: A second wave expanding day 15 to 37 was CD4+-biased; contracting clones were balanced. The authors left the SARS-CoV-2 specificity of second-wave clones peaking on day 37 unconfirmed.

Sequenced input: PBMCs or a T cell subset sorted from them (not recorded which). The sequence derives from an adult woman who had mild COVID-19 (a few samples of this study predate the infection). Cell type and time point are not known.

The CDR3 here is CSVVSGVWTDTQYF. For the CDR3, the DNA is TGCAGCGTTGTTTCCGGGGTTTGGACAGATACGCAGTATTTT. The gene calls are TRBV29-1 and TRBJ2-3, with D possibly being TRBD2 (5 bases). The CDR3 has 14 amino acids. Between the trimmed V and J ends, which lost 4 bases and 3 bases, there was a span of 14 bases. Per germline, CDR1 SQVTM and CDR2 ANQGSEA.